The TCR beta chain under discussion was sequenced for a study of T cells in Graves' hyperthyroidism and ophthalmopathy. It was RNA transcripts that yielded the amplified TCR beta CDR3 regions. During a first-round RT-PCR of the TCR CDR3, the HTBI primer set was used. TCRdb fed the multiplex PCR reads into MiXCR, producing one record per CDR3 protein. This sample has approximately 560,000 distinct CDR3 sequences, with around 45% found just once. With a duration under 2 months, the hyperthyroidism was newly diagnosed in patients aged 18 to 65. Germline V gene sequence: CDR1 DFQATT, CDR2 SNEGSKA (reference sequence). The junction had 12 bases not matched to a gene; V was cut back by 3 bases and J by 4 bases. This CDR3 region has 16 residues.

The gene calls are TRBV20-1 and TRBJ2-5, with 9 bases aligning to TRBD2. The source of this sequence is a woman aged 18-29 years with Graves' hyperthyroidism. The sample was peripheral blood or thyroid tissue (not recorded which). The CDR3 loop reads CSASVAGVEEGETQYF. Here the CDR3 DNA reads TGCAGTGCTAGTGTAGCGGGAGTTGAGGAGGGAGAGACCCAGTACTTC.